These 25 T cell receptor beta chains came from one sample sequenced in a study of blood T cells in healthy people across ages (dated by TCRdb to between 2014 and 2017). Library prep was done by 5' RACE. TCRdb shows the sequencer as Illumina HiSeq 2500. A second PCR of roughly 7 to 12 cycles was run with a J-beta primer mix and a sample-barcoded 5' primer. TCRdb redid the processing of the public reads, applying fastp at Q25 and MiXCR, and retained in-frame beta chains. Each record represents a unique CDR3 protein, reported with the most common genes and DNA among its rows. For this sample there are about 1.5 million distinct CDR3 sequences; 42% appear just once. Around 8% of the sample rests with the top ten. Sequenced: blood. The origin of the receptors is a woman aged 18-35 years in good health.

The genes are TRBV20-1 and TRBJ2-1, with TRBD2 matching 13 bases. The V and J ends lost 6 bases and 9 bases, in that order; junction bases with no gene match: 8. There are 14 residues in the CDR3. The germline V gene has CDR1 DFQATT and CDR2 SNEGSKA (reference sequence). The CDR3 bases are TGCAGTGCAGCCGGGACTAGCGGGATAAGTGAGCAGTTCTTC. Residues: CSAAGTSGISEQFF.

Comments on this clonotype: The junction departs from the called germline gene at one end, perhaps through a read error. Here the CDR3 DNA reads TGTGCCAGCACTGAACCCCTAGGGCTAGCGGGAGGGCCGGAATCCTACGAGCAGTTCTTC. Translated, it gives CASTEPLGLAGGPESYEQFF. The chain joins TRBV2 to TRBJ2-1; 12 nucleotides agree with TRBD2. CDR1 and CDR2 from the germline V gene are SNHLY and FYNNEI. This CDR3 comprises 20 residues.

The CDR3 coding sequence is TGCAGCGTTGGGCGGGGGGAACCGGCCTACGAGCAGTACTTC. Encoded protein: CSVGRGEPAYEQYF. This chain joins TRBV29-1 and TRBJ2-5, with TRBD2 matching 8 bases. The J call may be faulty, since TRBJ2-7 better matches the DNA end. CDR1 is SQVTM, CDR2 ANQGSEA, per germline. The CDR3 has 14 residues.

The V and J genes are TRBV7-8 and TRBJ1-1, with D unresolved. The CDR3 has 15 residues. CDR1 SGHVS and CDR2 FQNEAQ come from the germline V gene. Between the trimmed V and J ends, which lost 0 bases and 4 bases, there was a span of 12 bases. This CDR3 reads CASSLAGNLGTEAFF. The CDR3 nucleotides read TGTGCCAGCAGCTTAGCGGGGAACCTTGGCACTGAAGCTTTCTTT. Full variable domain (rest looked up from reference TRBV7-8 and TRBJ1-1): GAGVSQSPRYKVAKRGQDVALRCDPISGHVSLFWYQQALGQGPEFLTYFQNEAQLDKSGLPSDRFFAERPEGSVSTLKIQRTQQEDSAVYLCASSLAGNLGTEAFFGQGTRLTVV.

The V and J genes are TRBV4-1 and TRBJ1-2, with a possible D match to TRBD1 (6 bases). V gave up 0 bases and J gave up 4 bases, with 12 bases separating them. Germline CDR1 MGHRA, CDR2 YSYEKL. The CDR3 has 15 residues. DNA of the CDR3: TGCGCCAGCAGCCAAGAAGGGGTGACAGGCTATGGCTACACCTTC. Translation: CASSQEGVTGYGYTF.

This clonotype was counted only a few times. This chain uses TRBV2 with TRBJ2-7; D perhaps matches TRBD1 (5 bases). Germline V CDR1 and CDR2: SNHLY, FYNNEI. The CDR3 has 13 residues. Trimming took off 10 bases at V and 3 bases at J, with 16 bases between the two ends. The CDR3 spells CATQKQEVYEQYF. The CDR3 DNA sequence: TGTGCCACCCAGAAACAGGAAGTCTACGAGCAGTACTTC.

This chain joins TRBV18 and TRBJ2-1, with 8 bases fitting TRBD2. V was pared by 0 bases and J by 7 bases, with 8 bases of the junction left unmatched. CDR3 length: 16 amino acids. CDR1 is KGHSH and CDR2 is LQKENI in the germline V gene. In DNA form, the CDR3 reads TGTGCCAGCTCACCACCGAAGGGGACTAGAGTGAATGAGCAGTTCTTC. Translated: CASSPPKGTRVNEQFF. Based on the CDR3 plus reference TRBV18 and TRBJ2-1, the full variable domain is NAGVMQNPRHLVRRRGQEARLRCSPMKGHSHVYWYRQLPEEGLKFMVYLQKENIIDESGMPKERFSAEFPKEGPSILRIQQVVRGDSAAYFCASSPPKGTRVNEQFFGPGTRLTVL.

In this sample, this clonotype turned up many times. This chain links TRBV12-3 or TRBV12-4 with TRBJ1-6; D is undetermined. V was trimmed by 6 bases and J by 13 bases, leaving 10 bases between them. CDR3 length: 11 amino acids. In nucleotides, the CDR3 is TGTGCCAGCAGCAATCCGACGCCCCTCCACTTT. Protein: CASSNPTPLHF.

This sequence joins TRBV7-2 and TRBJ1-5; D may be TRBD1 (5 bases). The J call may be incorrect, as the DNA end agrees better with TRBJ2-3. In germline, CDR1 is SGHTA, CDR2 FQGNSA. The CDR3 length is 17 residues. CDR3 DNA sequence: TGTGCCAGCAGCTTAGCAGCTGGGGCAGGAGTCAATCAGCCCCAGTATTTT. As protein: CASSLAAGAGVNQPQYF.

This clonotype turned up a few times. The chain has TRBV7-3 and TRBJ2-1; D gene uncertain. Trimming took off 3 bases at V and 9 bases at J, with 9 bases between the two ends. The CDR3 spans 12 residues. Germline-derived CDR1 and CDR2 are SGHTA and FQGTGA. The DNA of the CDR3 is TGTGCCAGCAGCTTTGGAAATTCTGAGCAGTTCTTC. It is translated as CASSFGNSEQFF.

The rearrangement links TRBV21-1 to TRBJ1-6. TRBV21-1 is a listed pseudogene. The length of the CDR3 is 19 residues. CDR3 in amino acids: CASSKVMRFSSSYNSPLHF. Written as DNA, the CDR3 is TGTGCCAGCAGCAAGGTGATGAGGTTTTCGAGCTCCTATAATTCACCCCTCCACTTT.

This clonotype was detected a few times. This chain joins TRBV7-9 and TRBJ1-5, with D possibly being TRBD1 (5 bases). V dropped 5 bases and J dropped 5 bases, with 13 bases sitting between them. The CDR3 is made up of 14 amino acids. Germline CDR1 reads SEHNR; CDR2 reads FQNEAQ (reference sequence). Written as DNA, the CDR3 is TGTGCCAGCAGCCCTGTTACAGGTGATCAGCCCCAGCATTTT. This gives the protein CASSPVTGDQPQHF. The variable domain in full, completed from reference TRBV7-9 and TRBJ1-5, reads DTGVSQNPRHKITKRGQNVTFRCDPISEHNRLYWYRQTLGQGPEFLTYFQNEAQLEKSRLLSDRFSAERPKGSFSTLEIQRTEQGDSAMYLCASSPVTGDQPQHFGDGTRLSIL.

The rearrangement joins TRBV6-5 to TRBJ2-1; 8 positions agree with TRBD2. Germline assignment: CDR1 MNHEY and CDR2 SVGAGI. Losses at the gene ends were 8 bases for V and 9 bases for J; bases not matched to a gene: 18. This CDR3 contains 16 residues. The CDR3 nucleotides read TGTGCCAGCGGGACGACACCGGGACTAGGTGAGGGTGAGCAGTTCTTC. Protein product: CASGTTPGLGEGEQFF.

The chain carries TRBV30 and TRBJ2-3; D is uncertain. The CDR3 runs 13 residues. The germline V and J ends were trimmed by 7 bases and 1 base, with 12 bases remaining between them. Germline CDR1 GTSNPN, CDR2 SVGIG (reference sequence). The CDR3 is CALMGYGTDTQYF. The CDR3 DNA follows: TGTGCCTTGATGGGGTATGGCACAGATACGCAGTATTTT.

A remark on this clonotype: A read error may explain this, as a much larger clone is one base away. This sequence joins TRBV10-3 and TRBJ2-7; the D call may be TRBD1 or TRBD2 (6 bases each). CDR1 ENHRY and CDR2 SYGVKD come from the germline V gene. CDR3 length equals 12 residues. Trimming stripped 10 bases from V and 2 bases from J, with 12 bases between. CDR3 in amino acids: CATGAATYEQYF. CDR3 bases: TGTGCCACGGGGGCTGCTACCTACGAGCAGTACTTC.

The gene calls are TRBV6-5 and TRBJ2-4; tentatively, D is TRBD1 or TRBD2 (5 bases each). The germline gives CDR1 MNHEY, CDR2 SVGAGI. The V and J ends lost 6 bases and 9 bases respectively, with 21 bases between them. This CDR3 region has 15 residues. The CDR3 sequence is CASSTKISGAPIQYF. The CDR3 region has the DNA TGTGCCAGCAGCACAAAGATTTCCGGGGCCCCCATTCAGTACTTC.

This clonotype came up a few times. The chain uses TRBV27 and TRBJ2-1; D not resolved. The CDR3 contains 17 residues. V lost 1 base to trimming and J lost 4 bases, with 17 bases between them. CDR1 is MNHEY, CDR2 SMNVEV, per germline (reference sequence). As DNA, the CDR3 is TGTGCCAGCAGTTTATTCTCAACTTTGGGGATTTACAATGAGCAGTTCTTC. Its protein product is CASSLFSTLGIYNEQFF.

The chain uses TRBV7-9 and TRBJ2-1; 13 nucleotides line up with TRBD2. The better agreement between TRBJ2-7 and the DNA end casts doubt on the J call. CDR1 is SEHNR and CDR2 is FQNEAQ in the germline V gene (reference sequence). This CDR3 has 17 residues. CDR3 sequence reads: CASSLSGGLAGYNEQYF. Written as DNA, the CDR3 is TGTGCCAGCAGCTTATCTGGGGGACTAGCGGGGTACAATGAGCAGTACTTC.

The chain recombines TRBV6-5 with TRBJ2-3; possible D gene TRBD1, 6 bases. This CDR3 is 16 amino acids long. V gave up 0 bases and J gave up 4 bases, with 14 bases separating them. Germline V gene lookup returns CDR1 MNHEY and CDR2 SVGAGI. CDR3: CASSYSVGASSDTQYF. Here the CDR3 DNA reads TGTGCCAGCAGTTACTCGGTGGGGGCATCGTCAGATACGCAGTATTTT.

The chain joins TRBV20-1 to TRBJ1-4, with a possible D match to TRBD1 (6 bases). Trimming took off 6 bases at V and 4 bases at J, with 18 bases between the two ends. The CDR3 is 15 residues long. The germline V gene has CDR1 DFQATT and CDR2 SNEGSKA (reference sequence). DNA for the CDR3: TGCAGTGCCAATGGGGGCGGGGGGTTTAATGAAAAACTGTTTTTT. The encoded protein is CSANGGGGFNEKLFF.

The chain joins TRBV12-3 or TRBV12-4 to TRBJ1-2; D call uncertain. Deletions cut 5 bases from V and 3 bases from J, with 13 bases between. This CDR3 is 14 amino acids long. CDR3 in DNA: TGTGCCAGCAGTCCCAGCGGTGGCCACTATGGCTACACCTTC. Amino acid sequence: CASSPSGGHYGYTF.

The chain joins TRBV29-1 to TRBJ2-3; D gene uncertain. Germline values: CDR1 SQVTM, CDR2 ANQGSEA. The CDR3 consists of 11 residues. The V end was cut by 7 bases, the J end by 6 bases, with 11 bases between. In DNA, the CDR3 is TGCAGCGGTGACACGCCCGATACGCAGTATTTT. Encoded protein: CSGDTPDTQYF.

This clonotype was seen only once. The rearrangement uses TRBV20-1 and TRBJ2-3, with 14 bases aligning to TRBD2. V lost 2 bases, J lost 5 bases, and 3 bases stayed unmatched. This CDR3 spans 15 amino acids. Germline V gene data show CDR1 as DFQATT and CDR2 as SNEGSKA (reference sequence). CDR3 DNA sequence: TGCAGTGCTAGAATAGGGACTAGCGGGGGAGATACGCAGTATTTT. Protein: CSARIGTSGGDTQYF.

This clonotype was seen a handful of times. This sequence joins TRBV6-6 and TRBJ2-5; D gene uncertain. V dropped 7 bases and J dropped 0 bases, with 12 bases sitting between them. CDR3 length: 14 residues. Per germline, CDR1 MNHNY and CDR2 SVGAGI (reference sequence). CDR3 region: CASTNKPYQETQYF. DNA for the CDR3: TGTGCCAGCACCAACAAACCCTACCAAGAGACCCAGTACTTC.

The DNA for the CDR3 is TGTGCCAGCAGTGACCCAAGGGCCAGATTGGAGGAAAAACTGTTTTTT. Protein: CASSDPRARLEEKLFF. This chain uses TRBV25-1 with TRBJ1-4, with D uncertain. This CDR3 has 16 residues. Per the germline V gene, CDR1 is MGHDK and CDR2 is SYGVNS. Deletions cut 3 bases from V and 8 bases from J, with 19 bases between.